These T cell receptor beta chains were read from a single sample in a study of blood T cell repertoires in COVID-19. Using immunoSEQ multiplex PCR, the repertoire was profiled, and TCRdb retains in-frame clones only, with some absent. The sample has some 130,000 clones, around 73% seen once. The sequencing input was peripheral blood. These receptor sequences come from a man aged 55 to 70 who had recovered from COVID-19. Each CDR3 is given with its conserved first and last residue. A D gene is named only where the DNA matches it firmly. Clone size appears in some rows only: once, few, many, or a class for an expanded clone.

j_call | d_call | v_call | clone_size | cdr3_aa | cdr3_nt
TRBJ2-7 | NA | TRBV6-5 | NA | CASSYWGGHSEQYF | TGTGCCAGCAGTTACTGGGGGGGGCACAGCGAGCAGTACTTC
TRBJ2-2 | TRBD2 | TRBV27 | few | CASSTRGAGVYTGELFF | TGTGCCAGCAGCACCAGGGGAGCGGGAGTTTACACCGGGGAGCTGTTTTTT
TRBJ2-3 | TRBD1 | TRBV19 | NA | CASSIRQGASSTDTQYF | TGTGCCAGTAGTATCCGACAGGGGGCATCTAGCACAGATACGCAGTATTTT
TRBJ2-3 | NA | TRBV14 | few | CASSQALEGPQYF | TGTGCCAGCAGCCAAGCTTTAGAGGGCCCGCAGTATTTT
TRBJ2-7 | TRBD2 | TRBV7-2 | NA | CASSLFRGEGSEQYF | TGTGCCAGCAGCCTTTTCCGGGGGGAGGGGAGCGAGCAGTACTTC
TRBJ1-2 | NA | TRBV24-1 | NA | CATSDQQTGYTF | TGTGCCACCAGTGATCAACAGACAGGCTACACCTTC
TRBJ1-6 | TRBD1 | TRBV28 | NA | CASSLSAGGVSPLHF | TGTGCCAGCAGTTTATCGGCAGGGGGCGTTTCACCCCTCCACTTT
TRBJ2-3 | TRBD2 | TRBV29-1 | NA | CSVSGLAGVRADTQYF | TGCAGCGTTAGCGGGCTAGCGGGAGTTCGTGCAGATACGCAGTATTTT
TRBJ1-5 | NA | TRBV6-6 | once | CASSYSRNQPQHF | TGTGCCAGCAGTTACTCTCGTAATCAGCCCCAGCATTTT
TRBJ1-2 | NA | TRBV24-1 | NA | CATSDFRQDHGYTF | TGTGCCACCAGTGATTTTCGACAGGATCATGGCTACACCTTC
TRBJ1-3 | NA | TRBV6-5 | NA | CASSPDFSPGNTIYF | TGTGCCAGCAGTCCGGACTTCTCTCCTGGAAACACCATATATTTT
TRBJ1-3 | NA | TRBV28 | NA | CASSQTAGNTIYF | TGTGCCAGCAGTCAGACAGCCGGTAACACCATATATTTT
TRBJ1-4 | TRBD1 | TRBV4-1 | NA | CASRKDRANEKLFF | TGCGCCAGCCGGAAGGACAGGGCAAATGAAAAACTGTTTTTT
TRBJ1-6 | NA | TRBV7-2 | NA | CASSLGAYNSPLHF | TGTGCCAGCAGCTTAGGGGCTTATAATTCACCCCTCCACTTT
TRBJ1-5 | NA | TRBV7-2 | NA | CASSLYTGQRDQPQHF | TGTGCCAGCAGCTTATATACAGGGCAGAGGGATCAGCCCCAGCATTTT
TRBJ1-1 | NA | TRBV4-3 | NA | CASSARRVNTEAFF | TGCGCCAGCAGCGCAAGACGGGTGAACACTGAAGCTTTCTTT
TRBJ1-6 | NA | TRBV5-4 | NA | CASSVPGVNNNSPLHF | TGTGCCAGCAGCGTGCCAGGGGTCAACAACAATTCACCCCTCCACTTT
TRBJ1-5 | NA | TRBV19 | NA | CACNDGVAISNQPQHF | TGTGCCTGCAATGACGGGGTAGCGATTAGCAATCAGCCCCAGCATTTT
TRBJ2-7 | NA | TRBV5-1 | NA | CASSPGTNSYEQYF | TGCGCCAGCAGTCCCGGGACAAACTCCTACGAGCAGTACTTC
TRBJ1-1 | NA | TRBV6-2/TRBV6-3 | NA | CASSYWSLQGNTEAFF | TGTGCCAGCAGTTACTGGTCTTTACAGGGGAACACTGAAGCTTTCTTT
TRBJ2-2 | NA | TRBV18 | NA | CASSPGGQNTGELFF | TGTGCCAGCTCACCAGGGGGACAGAACACCGGGGAGCTGTTTTTT
TRBJ1-5 | TRBD1 | TRBV4-3 | NA | CASSRDRAQPQHF | TGCGCCAGCAGCCGAGACAGGGCCCAGCCCCAGCATTTT
TRBJ1-6 | NA | TRBV13 | NA | CASTDSYNSPLHF | TGTGCCAGTACGGACAGCTATAATTCACCCCTCCACTTT
TRBJ2-3 | NA | TRBV2 | NA | CASSERQGPYGQYF | TGTGCCAGCAGTGAAAGGCAGGGGCCGTATGGGCAGTATTTT
TRBJ1-1 | TRBD1 | TRBV10-3 | NA | CAIRTGVNTEAFF | TGTGCCATCAGGACAGGGGTGAACACTGAAGCTTTCTTT
TRBJ2-5 | TRBD2 | TRBV5-8 | NA | CASSLFRGGARRETQYF | TGTGCCAGCAGCTTGTTTCGGGGGGGGGCACGAAGGGAGACCCAGTACTTC
TRBJ1-5 | TRBD1 | TRBV7-2 | NA | CASSGGDRDKHF | TGTGCCAGCAGCGGCGGCGACAGGGACAAACATTTT
TRBJ2-5 | NA | TRBV11-1 | few | CASSYRQTVEETQYF | TGTGCCAGCAGCTACCGACAAACCGTAGAAGAGACCCAGTACTTC
TRBJ2-7 | TRBD1 | TRBV19 | NA | CASSSHTGGSYEQYF | TGTGCCAGTAGTTCCCACACAGGGGGGTCCTACGAGCAGTACTTC